The 29 T cell receptor beta chains below all came from one sample that was sequenced in a study of T cells in women clearing cervical HPV infection. Generated by immunoSEQ multiplex PCR, the TCRdb table keeps only in-frame clones and is missing some. The table gives around 46,000 clones; the top ten clones make up 35% to 40% of it. Sequences were obtained from blood buffy coat. The receptor source for this set is a woman aged 18 to 75 with a cervical HPV16 infection that either progressed to CIN3+ or cleared (not recorded which).

Concerning this clone itself: The CDR3 end lies 3 residues beyond the end of the read and is filled in from the germline J gene. The J gene is TRBJ2-2, the V gene TRBV30; 11 nucleotides align to TRBD1. Germline CDR1 GTSNPN, CDR2 SVGIG (reference sequence). The length of the CDR3 is 15 residues. The sequenced CDR3 bases are TGTGCCTGGAGTAGGGACAGGGGGGGAGGCTCACCG. Translating it yields CAWSRDRGGGSP. The full CDR3 reads CAWSRDRGGGSPLFF.

Of note for this clone: Read coverage stops 3 residues before the CDR3 terminus; the germline J gene supplies the remainder. This chain connects TRBV5-6 to TRBJ2-2; TRBD1 agrees at 7 bases. CDR3 length: 15 amino acids. Germline assignment: CDR1 SGHDT and CDR2 YYEEEE. The J segment lost 3 bases and the V segment lost 2 bases, leaving 4 bases of the junction unmatched. The CDR3 bases that were read are TGTGCCAGCAGCTTTTACGACAGGGACACCGGGGAG. Protein product: CASSFYDRDTGE. The whole CDR3 region reads CASSFYDRDTGELFF.

Notes on this clone: A read error may produce the germline difference seen at one junction end. The read finishes 3 residues shy of the CDR3 end, and the germline J gene is used to complete it. Additional DNA sequences in this sample encode the identical CDR3. V gene TRBV19 combines with J gene TRBJ1-3; no clear D. This CDR3 has 17 residues. Germline lookup yields CDR1 LNHDA and CDR2 SQIVND (reference sequence). The CDR3 region is CASSPLIPGSSGNTIYF. Incomplete CDR3 DNA: TGTGCCAGTAGTCCCCTCATCCCGGGGAGCTCTGGAAACACG.

The CDR3 sequence is CAWASGEKLFF. The CDR3 DNA, read in part, is TGTGCCTGGGCCTCGGGGGAAAAA. The chain links TRBV30 to TRBJ1-4; D gene uncertain. With the read ending 3 residues before the CDR3 end, the germline J gene is used to fill in that end. This CDR3 region has 11 residues. In germline, CDR1 is GTSNPN, CDR2 SVGIG (reference sequence). V gave up 5 bases and J gave up 8 bases, with 9 bases separating them. The variable domain in full, with the rest retrieved from reference TRBV30 and TRBJ1-4, is SQTIHQWPATLVQPVGSPLSLECTVEGTSNPNLYWYRQAAGRGLQLLFYSVGIGQISSEVPQNLSASRPQDRQFILSSKKLLLSDSGFYLCAWASGEKLFFGSGTQLSVL.

With respect to this clone: The read ends 3 residues shy of where the CDR3 ends; the end is completed using the germline J gene. V and J are TRBV6-2 or TRBV6-3 and TRBJ1-3; possibly TRBD1 for D (5 bases). The CDR3 consists of 13 residues. Germline CDR1 is MNHEY and CDR2 is SVGEGT. Trimming stripped 1 base from V and 5 bases from J, with 6 bases between. Partial CDR3 DNA: TGTGCCAGCAGTTACTTGGACAGAAACACC. It yields the protein CASSYLDRNT. The entire CDR3 sequence reads CASSYLDRNTIYF.

Remarks on this clone: The missing CDR3 end, 3 residues past where the read stops, is filled in from the germline J gene. The rearrangement uses TRBV7-8 and TRBJ2-1, with a weak D call TRBD2 (5 bases). Germline V CDR1 and CDR2: SGHVS, FQNEAQ. The CDR3 spans 14 residues. V lost 0 bases and J lost 6, with 9 bases in between. CDR3: CASSLADWTNEQFF. Incomplete CDR3 DNA: TGTGCCAGCAGCTTAGCGGACTGGACCAATGAG.

Regarding this clone: The CDR3 is cut off 3 residues early in the read; its end comes from the germline J gene. The chain uses TRBV20-1 and TRBJ1-4; 8 bases are a match to TRBD1. Germline assignment: CDR1 DFQATT and CDR2 SNEGSKA (reference sequence). Trimming took 4 bases from V and 7 from J; bases not matched to a gene: 8. The CDR3 runs to 14 residues. CDR3 DNA (partial): TGCAGTGCTATCCCCGGACAGGGATCTGAAAAA. It codes for CSAIPGQGSEK. The complete CDR3 protein is CSAIPGQGSEKLFF.

As for this clone: The CDR3 end lies 3 residues beyond the end of the read and is filled in from the germline J gene. This chain uses TRBV19 with TRBJ1-4, with 7 bases matching TRBD1. The V gene's germline CDR1 is LNHDA and CDR2 SQIVND (reference sequence). CDR3 length equals 21 residues. The covered CDR3 bases are TGTGCCAGTAGTACCCAGCTTACCTTCACAGGGGTTAGCTCTGGGGCCAACGTA. Amino acid sequence: CASSTQLTFTGVSSGANV. In full, the CDR3 reads CASSTQLTFTGVSSGANVLFF. Looking up the rest from reference TRBV19 and TRBJ1-4 gives the full variable domain: DGGITQSPKYLFRKEGQNVTLSCEQNLNHDAMYWYRQDPGQGLRLIYYSQIVNDFQKGDIAEGYSVSREKKESFPLTVTSAQKNPTAFYLCASSTQLTFTGVSSGANVLFFGSGTQLSVL.

Worth noting for this clone: One junction end disagrees with the germline gene, perhaps due to a read error. The missing CDR3 end, 3 residues past where the read stops, is filled in from the germline J gene. Other DNA sequences within the sample encode an identical CDR3. The V call is TRBV7-3, the J call TRBJ1-3, with no clear D. This CDR3 is 16 amino acids long. CDR1 SGHTA and CDR2 FQGTGA come from the germline V gene. The CDR3 region is CASSLGSLSSGNTIYF. CDR3 bases read: TGTGCCAGCAGCTTAGGTTCTCTTAGCTCTGGAAACACA.

In regard to this clone: The missing CDR3 end, 3 residues past where the read stops, is filled in from the germline J gene. V usage is TRBV7-9 and J usage is TRBJ2-7; possible D gene TRBD2, 6 bases. CDR1 is SEHNR and CDR2 is FQNEAQ in the germline V gene (reference sequence). V lost 2 bases to trimming and J lost 3 bases, with 14 bases between them. CDR3 length equals 15 residues. The chain's CDR3 is CASSLSRLGGYEQYF. The sequenced CDR3 bases are TGTGCCAGCAGCTTATCCCGTCTGGGGGGCTACGAG.

Points on this clone: The read stops 3 residues short of the end of the CDR3; the missing end is completed from the germline J gene. The rearrangement uses TRBV19 and TRBJ1-2; 9 nucleotides align to TRBD1. The V gene end was trimmed by 4 bases and the J gene end by 3 bases; junction bases not matched to a gene: 3. CDR3 length: 14 residues. Germline V gene lookup returns CDR1 LNHDA and CDR2 SQIVND (reference sequence). The CDR3 sequence is CASSRTGEDYGYTF. CDR3 DNA (partial): TGTGCCAGTAGTAGGACAGGGGAGGACTATGGC.

A word on this clone: The read stops 3 residues short of the end of the CDR3; the missing end is completed from the germline J gene. The genes are TRBV18 and TRBJ2-2; TRBD1 matches 8 bases. The V gene's germline CDR1 is KGHSH and CDR2 LQKENI. The CDR3 sequence is 17 residues long. V lost 3 bases and J lost 0; bases outside the gene matches: 6. CDR3 DNA, as far as it was read: TGTGCCAGCTCACCTGCAGGGGGCAACTCGAACACCGGGGAG. This sequence encodes CASSPAGGNSNTGE. The whole CDR3 sequence is CASSPAGGNSNTGELFF. The full variable domain, completed using reference TRBV18 and TRBJ2-2, is NAGVMQNPRHLVRRRGQEARLRCSPMKGHSHVYWYRQLPEEGLKFMVYLQKENIIDESGMPKERFSAEFPKEGPSILRIQQVVRGDSAAYFCASSPAGGNSNTGELFFGEGSRLTVL.

As for this clone: The read halts 3 residues ahead of the CDR3 end, with the missing end drawn from the germline J gene. The rearrangement joins TRBV7-3 to TRBJ2-2; 12 bases agree with TRBD2. The CDR3 sequence is 17 residues long. CDR1 is SGHTA, CDR2 FQGTGA, per germline. After removal of 5 bases from V and 0 bases from J, the junction contained 4 bases not matched to a gene. CDR3 sequence reads: CASSETSGGPNTGELFF. The covered CDR3 bases are TGTGCCAGCAGCGAGACTAGCGGGGGCCCGAACACCGGGGAG.

Details on this clone: Read coverage stops 3 residues before the CDR3 terminus; the germline J gene supplies the remainder. Additional DNA sequences in this sample encode the identical CDR3. The gene calls are TRBV30 and TRBJ1-6; D call uncertain. Germline lookup yields CDR1 GTSNPN and CDR2 SVGIG (reference sequence). This CDR3 comprises 13 residues. V lost 4 bases and J lost 3, with 7 bases in between. The sequenced CDR3 bases are TGTGCCTGGACAGGTGGCTATAATTCACCC. Amino acids: CAWTGGYNSP. The entire CDR3 protein is CAWTGGYNSPLHF.

On this clone itself: The read terminates 3 residues ahead of where the CDR3 ends, so the germline J gene completes it. The V gene is TRBV20-1, the J gene TRBJ1-2; 9 nucleotides align to TRBD1. From germline, CDR1 is DFQATT and CDR2 SNEGSKA (reference sequence). CDR3 length: 13 amino acids. Unmatched junction bases numbered 4, after V lost 6 bases and J lost 2 bases. CDR3 sequence reads: CSAGGQGNYGYTF. CDR3 DNA, as far as it was read: TGCAGTGCAGGCGGACAGGGGAACTATGGC.

In the case of this clone: The read stops 3 residues short of the end of the CDR3; the missing end is completed from the germline J gene. J is TRBJ1-3 and V is TRBV7-9; tentatively, D is TRBD1 (6 bases). Germline V CDR1 and CDR2: SEHNR, FQNEAQ (reference sequence). The CDR3 contains 13 residues. Trimming removed 8 bases from V and 0 bases from J, with 8 bases in between. CDR3 sequence: CASSGDSGNTIYF. Partial CDR3 DNA: TGTGCCAGCTCAGGGGACTCTGGAAACACC.

A note on this clone: The observed sequence ends 3 residues before the CDR3 terminus, with the missing tail filled in from the germline J gene. This sequence joins TRBV18 and TRBJ1-1; D might be TRBD1 (6 bases). The CDR3 totals 15 residues. The germline V gene has CDR1 KGHSH and CDR2 LQKENI. V was pared by 3 bases and J by 2 bases, with 13 bases between. This CDR3 reads CASSPRGGHNTEAFF. The CDR3 bases that were read are TGTGCCAGCTCACCGAGGGGGGGGCACAACACTGAA.

Of note for this clone: The CDR3 end falls 3 residues outside the read, so it is completed with the germline J gene. The V and J genes are TRBV10-1 and TRBJ2-3; a possible D gene is TRBD2 (5 bases). Trimming took off 2 bases at V and 3 bases at J, with 9 bases between the two ends. Germline values: CDR1 WNHNN, CDR2 SYGVQD (reference sequence). The CDR3 length is 14 residues. The CDR3 sequence: CASSEPDSTDTQYF. The CDR3 bases that were read are TGCGCCAGCAGTGAGCCGGACTCTACAGATACG.

A remark on this clone: The DNA ends 3 residues before the CDR3 does, and the rest of the CDR3 is filled in from the germline J gene. V gene TRBV20-1 combines with J gene TRBJ2-7; D gene unclear. The CDR3 consists of 12 residues. Germline V gene lookup returns CDR1 DFQATT and CDR2 SNEGSKA (reference sequence). Trimming cost V 1 base and J 3 bases, with 7 bases left between them. Incomplete CDR3 DNA: TGCAGTGCTAGAGGGGCGTACTACGAG. It codes for CSARGAYYE. The entire CDR3 protein is CSARGAYYEQYF.

About this clone: The sequenced fragment ends 3 residues before the CDR3 boundary, so the rest is inferred from the germline J gene. The rearrangement links TRBV7-8 to TRBJ1-6; D possibly corresponds to TRBD1 (6 bases). Per the germline V gene, CDR1 is SGHVS and CDR2 is FQNEAQ. CDR3 length: 17 residues. V gave up 2 bases and J gave up 7 bases, with 18 bases separating them. The CDR3 sequence: CASSLTGSPYTNSPLHF. The DNA read from the CDR3 is TGTGCCAGCAGCTTAACAGGGAGCCCCTATACGAATTCACCC.

A note on this clone: The DNA ends 3 residues before the CDR3 does, and the rest of the CDR3 is filled in from the germline J gene. V gene TRBV7-8 combines with J gene TRBJ1-6; no reliable D call. This CDR3 has 15 residues. Germline V lookup: CDR1 SGHVS, CDR2 FQNEAQ. Deletions cut 4 bases from V and 6 bases from J, with 13 bases between. The CDR3 protein is CASSSNSVVNSPLHF. The part of the CDR3 DNA that was read is TGTGCCAGCAGCTCTAATAGCGTCGTTAATTCACCC.

In regard to this clone: The CDR3 end falls 3 residues outside the read, so it is completed with the germline J gene. The rearrangement joins TRBV5-6 to TRBJ2-1, with 10 nucleotides matching TRBD2. J lost 8 bases, V lost 4 bases, and 9 bases had no gene match. The germline CDR1 and CDR2 sequences are SGHDT and YYEEEE. There are 15 residues in the CDR3. The CDR3 spells CASSESGGAFDEQFF. The CDR3 DNA, read in part, is TGTGCCAGCAGCGAGAGCGGGGGGGCTTTCGATGAG.

In the case of this clone: From the germline J gene comes the end of the CDR3, since the read stops 3 residues before it. The chain couples TRBV7-3 to TRBJ2-7; TRBD2 matches at 9 bases. Germline V CDR1 and CDR2: SGHTA, FQGTGA. J was trimmed by 2 bases and V by 1 base; bases with no gene match: 12. The CDR3 is made up of 18 amino acids. Partial CDR3 DNA: TGTGCCAGCAGCTTAATGGCTAGCGGGACCAACCTCCCCTACGAG. It encodes CASSLMASGTNLPYE. The whole CDR3 sequence is CASSLMASGTNLPYEQYF.

With respect to this clone: The read terminates 3 residues before the CDR3 end, so the remaining end is supplied by the germline J gene. The V and J genes are TRBV7-1 and TRBJ2-3; 9 nucleotides line up with TRBD1. TRBV7-1 is placed among ORFs of uncertain function. The CDR3 has 22 amino acids. The trim removed 0 bases at V and 0 bases at J, leaving 19 bases unmatched. CDR3 DNA, as far as it was read: TGTGCCAGCAGCTCAGCTATTCCGGGACAGGGACGACGTAGTGCTAGCACAGATACG. It translates to CASSSAIPGQGRRSASTDT. The CDR3 in its entirety is CASSSAIPGQGRRSASTDTQYF.

Comment on this clone: The read ends 3 residues before the CDR3 terminus; that terminus is restored from the germline J gene. The J gene is TRBJ1-5, the V gene TRBV7-2; no clear D gene. CDR1 and CDR2 from the germline V gene are SGHTA and FQGNSA. V was clipped by 4 bases and J by 3 bases, with 4 bases between them. The CDR3 consists of 12 residues. The CDR3 spells CASSSPNQPQHF. The covered CDR3 bases are TGTGCCAGCAGCTCTCCCAATCAGCCC.

Regarding this clone: The read stops 3 residues short of the end of the CDR3; the missing end is completed from the germline J gene. The chain uses TRBV2 and TRBJ2-7; 11 bases fit TRBD2. V shed 2 bases and J 6 bases; nucleotides not matched to a gene: 6. Germline values: CDR1 SNHLY, CDR2 FYNNEI. The CDR3 consists of 15 residues. The sequenced part of the CDR3 DNA is TGTGCCAGCAGTGAAAGCCTAGCGGGGGGAGTCGAG. This translates into CASSESLAGGVE. The CDR3 reads in full as CASSESLAGGVEQYF.

For this clone: The read stops 3 residues short of the end of the CDR3; the missing end is completed from the germline J gene. The gene calls are TRBV20-1 and TRBJ1-1; D perhaps matches TRBD1 (5 bases). The CDR3 totals 13 residues. Germline lookup yields CDR1 DFQATT and CDR2 SNEGSKA (reference sequence). V lost 6 bases, J lost 4 bases, and 15 bases lay in between. The CDR3 DNA, read in part, is TGCAGTGCACCTAATGCAGGGTTCACTGAA. Its protein product is CSAPNAGFTE. The CDR3, in full, reads CSAPNAGFTEAFF.

Regarding this clone: The sequenced fragment ends 3 residues before the CDR3 boundary, so the rest is inferred from the germline J gene. The rearrangement links TRBV30 to TRBJ2-7; 10 bases fit TRBD1. The CDR3 runs to 15 residues. With V trimmed by 1 base and J by 1 base, 4 bases remained unmatched. From germline, CDR1 is GTSNPN and CDR2 SVGIG (reference sequence). CDR3 DNA, as far as it was read: TGTGCCTGGAGTGAGGGACAGGGGATATCCTACGAG. Its protein is CAWSEGQGISYE. The whole CDR3 region reads CAWSEGQGISYEQYF. Complete variable domain (other parts from reference TRBV30 and TRBJ2-7): SQTIHQWPATLVQPVGSPLSLECTVEGTSNPNLYWYRQAAGRGLQLLFYSVGIGQISSEVPQNLSASRPQDRQFILSSKKLLLSDSGFYLCAWSEGQGISYEQYFGPGTRLTVT.

In regard to this clone: The read ends 3 residues early relative to the CDR3; the germline J gene fills the gap. This rearrangement joins TRBV28 to TRBJ2-7, with unresolved D. This CDR3 has 11 amino acids. The V end lost 3 bases, the J end lost 3 bases, and 3 bases lay between the germline ends. Germline CDR1 is MDHEN and CDR2 is SYDVKM. The CDR3: CASSFGYEQYF. The sequenced CDR3 bases are TGTGCCAGCAGTTTCGGCTACGAG.